What follows describes a single T cell receptor (beta chain). Its antigen is not known. The J segment lost 4 bases and the V segment lost 6 bases, leaving 13 bases of the junction unmatched. Germline loops: CDR1 ENHRY, CDR2 SYGVKD. The CDR3 spans 18 residues. The entry originates in a study of post-analysis software for immune sequencing data. Study at large: The study covered relapsing-remitting, secondary progressive and progressive-relapsing courses of multiple sclerosis.

Unique molecular identifiers were built into the TCR beta cDNA libraries. Around 500,000 cDNA molecules were obtained per 1 to 10 million input T cells. TCRdb re-called the PCR reads through MiXCR, storing one row per CDR3 protein. Of fewer than 550,000 distinct CDR3 sequences listed, under 40% are singletons. Study-level points and caveats: With TRBV5-6, TRBV5-1 and TRBV20-1 included, about five TRBV segments were more frequent in patients than in controls. Among multiple sclerosis patients, normalized Chao1 diversity was significantly below that of controls. Analysis by F measure revealed that same-batch samples clustered strongly together.

Sequencing used blood. This TCR derives from a girl aged 2 to 17 with multiple sclerosis. J is TRBJ2-1 and V is TRBV10-3, with 12 positions matching TRBD2. This CDR3 reads CAIRGTSGPEVRYNEQFF. DNA for the CDR3: TGTGCCATCAGGGGGACTAGCGGGCCCGAAGTTAGGTACAATGAGCAGTTCTTC.